This T cell receptor beta chain was obtained from a study of cytomegalovirus exposure and HLA in healthy donors. General study findings and limits: In terms of immune exposure information, only CMV serostatus was available.

It was with 60 Vbeta and 13 Jbeta primers that the PCR ran. How the authors handled the data: Per a later analysis, the number of unique TCR beta chains was some 80 million, of which about 11 million were shared. The assay was immunoSEQ multiplex PCR, and TCRdb's table has in-frame clones only and misses some. V and J calls and clone size are copied from that table; D and trimming were computed from the DNA. The sample lists approximately 120,000 clones, under 90% occurring once. This CDR3 has 17 residues. Germline values: CDR1 SGHKS, CDR2 YYEKEE (reference sequence). V lost 0 bases to trimming and J lost 0 bases; unmatched junction nucleotides: 5. As for this clone: Its matching antigen is unknown.

This chain uses TRBV5-5 with TRBJ1-5; TRBD1 matches at 8 bases. The sequencing input was PBMCs. The clonotype was recovered from a woman aged 30 to 39 in good health and CMV-seronegative. The CDR3 loop reads CASSLGGTGPSNQPQHF. In nucleotides, the CDR3 is TGTGCCAGCAGCTTGGGGGGGACAGGCCCTAGCAATCAGCCCCAGCATTTT. The full variable domain, rest sourced from reference TRBV5-5 and TRBJ1-5, is DAGVTQSPTHLIKTRGQQVTLRCSPISGHKSVSWYQQVLGQGPQFIFQYYEKEERGRGNFPDRFSARQFPNYSSELNVNALLLGDSALYLCASSLGGTGPSNQPQHFGDGTRLSIL.